The 20 T cell receptor beta chains given below trace back to one sample, sequenced in a study of blood T cell repertoires in COVID-19. This table comes from immunoSEQ multiplex PCR, and its TCRdb copy is limited to in-frame clones, with some not included. The repertoire holds tens of thousands of clones, with 75% to 95% as singletons. The sample consisted of peripheral blood. The source is a human donor in a cohort sampled during active COVID-19.

This sequence joins TRBV19 and TRBJ2-7; 7 bases match TRBD1. Unmatched junction bases numbered 11, after V lost 7 bases and J lost 2 bases. Germline CDR1 and CDR2: LNHDA and SQIVND (reference sequence). The CDR3 is 15 amino acids. The CDR3 DNA reads as TGTGCCAGTACCCCTTCGACAGGGATTGCCTACGAGCAGTACTTC. Residues: CASTPSTGIAYEQYF.

V gene TRBV6-4 combines with J gene TRBJ2-3; TRBD2 matches 8 bases. The CDR3 length is 14 residues. Germline lookup yields CDR1 MRHNA and CDR2 SNTAGT. V trimming: 5 bases; J trimming: 3 bases; junction bases outside the gene matches: 4. CDR3 nucleotide sequence: TGTGCCAGCAGTCCGACTAGCGCAACAGATACGCAGTATTTT. It specifies CASSPTSATDTQYF.

The chain has TRBV20-1 and TRBJ2-7; D possibly corresponds to TRBD2 (5 bases). The CDR3 sequence is 11 residues long. Germline CDR1 is DFQATT and CDR2 is SNEGSKA (reference sequence). V dropped 8 bases and J dropped 6 bases, with 14 bases sitting between them. In DNA form, the CDR3 reads TGCAGTCCCGTGCGAGGGAGCGAGCAGTACTTC. Protein sequence: CSPVRGSEQYF.

This sequence joins TRBV6-5 and TRBJ1-1, with D perhaps matching TRBD1 (5 bases). Trimming cost V 2 bases and J 4 bases, with 14 bases left between them. CDR1 is MNHEY, CDR2 SVGAGI, per germline. CDR3 length equals 15 residues. DNA of the CDR3: TGTGCCAGCAGTTACGCTTCCAGGGTGCCCACTGAAGCTTTCTTT. Protein product: CASSYASRVPTEAFF.

The table lists this clone with a count of one. The J gene is TRBJ1-1, the V gene TRBV5-1, with D perhaps TRBD1 (6 bases). CDR3 size: 13 residues. Trimming cost V 5 bases and J 0 bases, with 8 bases left between them. Looked up from germline, CDR1 is SGHRS and CDR2 is YFSETQ. In DNA form, the CDR3 reads TGCGCCAGCAGTAGGGGGATGAACACTGAAGCTTTCTTT. Protein: CASSRGMNTEAFF.

The chain has TRBV5-1 and TRBJ2-5; 12 nucleotides line up with TRBD2. Trimming removed 4 bases from V and 4 bases from J; junction bases left unmatched: 8. CDR3 length: 16 residues. The germline gives CDR1 SGHRS, CDR2 YFSETQ. In DNA form, the CDR3 reads TGCGCCAGCAGCCCAGGGACTAGCGGGTGGCTAGAGACCCAGTACTTC. Protein sequence: CASSPGTSGWLETQYF.

The V and J genes are TRBV6-6 and TRBJ2-1; tentatively, D is TRBD2 (6 bases). With 2 bases removed from V and 6 bases from J, the gap between germline ends came to 8 bases. Germline CDR1 MNHNY, CDR2 SVGAGI (reference sequence). The length of the CDR3 is 13 residues. For the CDR3, the DNA is TGTGCCAGCAGTTACACTAGCTTCAATGAGCAGTTCTTC. Protein: CASSYTSFNEQFF.

This chain joins TRBV28 and TRBJ2-2; 10 bases map to TRBD1. Germline trimming cut 7 bases from V and 0 bases from J; bases unmatched to any gene: 8. This CDR3 has 17 amino acids. The germline CDR1 and CDR2 sequences are MDHEN and SYDVKM. The CDR3 loop reads CASKGQGTSPNTGELFF. The CDR3 nucleotides read TGTGCCAGCAAGGGACAGGGGACATCCCCGAACACCGGGGAGCTGTTTTTT.

The chain combines TRBV6-6 with TRBJ2-7, with 12 bases lining up with TRBD2. The J segment lost 6 bases and the V segment lost 11 bases, leaving 11 bases of the junction unmatched. Per the germline V gene, CDR1 is MNHNY and CDR2 is SVGAGI (reference sequence). CDR3 length: 14 residues. The CDR3 sequence is CAAGALAGGPEQYF. Written as DNA, the CDR3 is TGTGCCGCGGGGGCACTAGCGGGAGGACCCGAGCAGTACTTC.

This rearrangement joins TRBV29-1 to TRBJ2-7; 8 bases are shared with TRBD2. The V segment lost 4 bases and the J segment 0 bases; nucleotides outside the gene matches: 5. The CDR3 contains 14 residues. Per the germline V gene, CDR1 is SQVTM and CDR2 is ANQGSEA. CDR3 in amino acids: CSVVERESSYEQYF. In DNA, the CDR3 is TGCAGCGTTGTGGAGCGGGAGAGCTCCTACGAGCAGTACTTC.

This chain connects TRBV24-1 to TRBJ2-5; D is perhaps TRBD2 (7 bases). Germline-derived CDR1 and CDR2 are KGHDR and SFDVKD. V was cut by 5 bases and J by 4 bases, with 16 bases left in between. This CDR3 has 15 amino acids. This CDR3 reads CATSALGGAGETQYF. CDR3 DNA: TGTGCCACCAGTGCCCTGGGGGGGGCCGGAGAGACCCAGTACTTC.

The J gene is TRBJ1-5, the V gene TRBV6-5; D call uncertain. Germline CDR1 and CDR2: MNHEY and SVGAGI. This CDR3 has 13 amino acids. Trimming took 0 bases from V and 4 from J, leaving 4 bases between them. CDR3 sequence: CASSYSSNQPQHF. The DNA of the CDR3 is TGTGCCAGCAGTTACTCATCGAATCAGCCCCAGCATTTT.

The chain combines TRBV7-9 with TRBJ2-6; TRBD2 matches at 12 bases. V dropped 6 bases and J dropped 0; count of bases not matched to a gene: 0. The germline V gene has CDR1 SEHNR and CDR2 FQNEAQ (reference sequence). This CDR3 is built from 16 residues. The CDR3 loop is CASRGLAGSGANVLTF. DNA for the CDR3: TGTGCCAGCAGGGGACTAGCGGGCTCTGGGGCCAACGTCCTGACTTTC. Full variable domain (missing parts from reference TRBV7-9 and TRBJ2-6): DTGVSQNPRHKITKRGQNVTFRCDPISEHNRLYWYRQTLGQGPEFLTYFQNEAQLEKSRLLSDRFSAERPKGSFSTLEIQRTEQGDSAMYLCASRGLAGSGANVLTFGAGSRLTVL.

This clone is medium-sized. The gene calls are TRBV27 and TRBJ1-5; D perhaps matches TRBD1 (5 bases). The CDR3 is 14 residues long. The germline gives CDR1 MNHEY, CDR2 SMNVEV (reference sequence). Trimming left V 2 bases short and J 4 bases short, with 9 bases between. The CDR3 spells CASSLRPGNQPQHF. The CDR3 nucleotides are TGTGCCAGCAGTTTAAGGCCAGGGAATCAGCCCCAGCATTTT.

The chain couples TRBV3-1 (or the pseudogene TRBV3-2) to TRBJ2-7, with TRBD2 matching over 7 bases. This CDR3 spans 19 amino acids. The V and J ends lost 4 bases and 0 bases, in that order; junction bases with no gene match: 18. The germline V gene has CDR1 LGHDT and CDR2 YNNKEL (reference sequence). The CDR3 region has the DNA TGTGCCAGCAGCCCCGCTGTACGGGCTTGGCGGGAGTCCTCCTACGAGCAGTACTTC. Residues: CASSPAVRAWRESSYEQYF.

The chain employs TRBV7-2 and TRBJ2-1, with a weak D call TRBD2 (6 bases). This CDR3 is built from 16 residues. Trimming took 3 bases from V and 1 from J, leaving 13 bases between them. CDR1 is SGHTA and CDR2 is FQGNSA in the germline V gene. The CDR3 here is CASSFRDFYSYNEQFF. The CDR3 coding sequence is TGTGCCAGCAGCTTCCGGGACTTCTATTCCTACAATGAGCAGTTCTTC. The full variable domain, with the rest looked up from reference TRBV7-2 and TRBJ2-1, is GAGVSQSPSNKVTEKGKDVELRCDPISGHTALYWYRQSLGQGLEFLIYFQGNSAPDKSGLPSDRFSAERTGGSVSTLTIQRTQQEDSAVYLCASSFRDFYSYNEQFFGPGTRLTVL.

This clone was picked up a small number of times. This chain connects TRBV28 to TRBJ1-6, with D possibly TRBD1 on 6 matching bases. V was shortened by 5 bases and J by 7 bases, with 12 bases between the two germline ends. The CDR3 is 14 residues long. Germline V gene lookup returns CDR1 MDHEN and CDR2 SYDVKM. In DNA form, the CDR3 reads TGTGCCAGCAGTCAAGGGGGACCCAATTCACCCCTCCACTTT. This sequence encodes CASSQGGPNSPLHF.

This clone has just a few counts. The rearrangement joins TRBV19 to TRBJ2-7, with 7 bases lining up with TRBD2. The CDR3 length is 14 residues. Trimming removed 6 bases from V and 4 bases from J; junction bases left unmatched: 9. Per the germline V gene, CDR1 is LNHDA and CDR2 is SQIVND (reference sequence). The CDR3 sequence: CASREAAGLYEQYF. The CDR3 coding sequence is TGTGCCAGTAGGGAGGCGGCGGGACTATACGAGCAGTACTTC.

V and J are TRBV5-1 and TRBJ2-1; TRBD2 agrees at 9 bases. Germline lookup yields CDR1 SGHRS and CDR2 YFSETQ. Unmatched junction bases numbered 8, after V lost 4 bases and J lost 6 bases. The CDR3 contains 15 residues. The CDR3 DNA is TGCGCCAGCAGCCCAATAGCGGGAGCGGTCAATGAGCAGTTCTTC. This sequence encodes CASSPIAGAVNEQFF.

The chain joins TRBV24-1 to TRBJ1-2, with D perhaps matching TRBD1 (5 bases). Germline V lookup: CDR1 KGHDR, CDR2 SFDVKD. The CDR3 is made up of 15 amino acids. Trimming took off 5 bases at V and 7 bases at J, with 19 bases between the two ends. CDR3 residues: CATSAHAGAGGGYTF. CDR3 DNA: TGTGCCACCAGTGCCCACGCTGGGGCCGGGGGTGGCTACACCTTC.